This paragraph covers one TCR beta chain sequence. Its antigen remains unidentified. This sample was included in a study of beta chain features in type 1 diabetes. Study results and caveats: TCRB CDR3s from Type 1 diabetes patients were moderately but significantly shorter in all four CD4+ subsets. Any PCR bias toward short templates would affect both groups alike. In the patient group, naive, central memory and Treg TCRB repertoires seemed more alike than in the healthy donor group.

Germline values: CDR1 SGHTA, CDR2 FQGNSA. This CDR3 contains 13 residues. V lost 2 bases and J 4 bases, leaving 8 bases between the germline ends. cDNA synthesis used the whole RNA isolate, giving expressed TCRB sequences. Produced via immunoSEQ multiplex PCR; TCRdb's table is partial and in-frame only. The data show about 710,000 clones, over 12% seen once. The authors sorted CD4+ naive, central memory, regulatory and stem cell-like memory cells via CD45RO/CCR7/CD25/CD127/CD95/CD27. Each sorted fraction was over 95% pure. The sequenced sample was naive CD4+ T cells from blood. The receptor comes from a man aged 18 to 35 with type 1 diabetes. The V gene is TRBV7-2, the J gene TRBJ1-2; the D gene is possibly TRBD1 (5 bases). CDR3 sequence reads: CASSLQGVYGYTF. The CDR3 DNA sequence: TGTGCCAGCAGCTTACAGGGCGTCTATGGCTACACCTTC.